This TCR beta chain stems from a study of early T cells in non-severe SARS-CoV-2 infection. This clonotype turned up a few times. There are 17 residues in the CDR3. Germline loops: CDR1 SGHRS, CDR2 YFSETQ. The V gene end was trimmed by 0 bases and the J gene end by 0 bases; junction bases not matched to a gene: 9. MiXCR was run by TCRdb on the 5' RACE reads, yielding one entry per CDR3 protein. The sample shows about 71,000 distinct CDR3 sequences, 13% to 15% of them seen only once. Sequences were derived from whole blood, sampled at baseline. The chain links TRBV5-1 to TRBJ2-7, with 7 bases identical to TRBD1. This sequence was found in an adult who was a healthcare worker with PCR-confirmed SARS-CoV-2 infection or an uninfected control (not recorded which). The CDR3 sequence: CASSLGDSPLSSYEQYF. The CDR3 DNA reads TGCGCCAGCAGCTTGGGGGACAGCCCTCTCAGCTCCTACGAGCAGTACTTC. The full variable domain, rest sourced from reference TRBV5-1 and TRBJ2-7, is KAGVTQTPRYLIKTRGQQVTLSCSPISGHRSVSWYQQTPGQGLQFLFEYFSETQRNKGNFPGRFSGRQFSNSRSEMNVSTLELGDSALYLCASSLGDSPLSSYEQYFGPGTRLTVT.